This paragraph covers one T cell receptor (beta chain) sequence. The data originate from a study of blood T cell repertoires in COVID-19. Study-wide context: Spain, Italy and the United States supplied samples that represented acute and convalescent COVID-19.

Authors' methods: Reference gene primers were amplified, and this amplification served to estimate nucleated cell counts. Profiling relied on immunoSEQ multiplex PCR, and the TCRdb table lists in-frame clones only, not all of them. V, J and clone size are those of that table, while D and trimming were read from the DNA. This table has some 300,000 clones, 75% to 90% appearing once. The sample was PBMCs or T cells enriched from blood (not recorded which). This TCR derives from a woman aged 40 to 50 who had recovered from COVID-19.

The CDR3 loop reads CASSPRSQGKAFF. In DNA, the CDR3 is TGTGCCAGCAGCCCAAGGTCTCAGGGAAAAGCTTTCTTT. The chain couples TRBV7-2 to TRBJ1-1; a weak D match, TRBD1 (5 bases). Trimming shortened V by 5 bases and J by 9 bases, and 16 bases separated the two germline ends. The CDR3 contains 13 residues. Germline CDR1 reads SGHTA; CDR2 reads FQGNSA.